Listed below are T cell receptor beta chains from one sample, sequenced in a study of blood T cell repertoires in COVID-19. Generated by immunoSEQ multiplex PCR, the TCRdb table keeps only in-frame clones and is missing some. The sample lists some 350,000 clones, approximately 87% occurring once. Specimen: PBMCs or T cells enriched from blood (not recorded which). These receptors originate from a woman in her 30s who had recovered from COVID-19. Both conserved end residues are part of each CDR3. A D gene is named only where the DNA matches it firmly. Clone size is stated in some rows and not others, as once, few, many or a class when expanded.

J gene | clone size | D gene | V gene | CDR3 DNA | CDR3 protein
TRBJ1-2 | NA | NA | TRBV5-4 | TGTGCCAGCAGCTCTGATGGACAAGTGGATGGCTACACCTTC | CASSSDGQVDGYTF
TRBJ2-7 | few | TRBD1 | TRBV27 | TGTGCCAGCAGTCTCGGAACCGGGGACAGGGGTTACGAGCAGTACTTC | CASSLGTGDRGYEQYF
TRBJ1-6 | NA | TRBD1 | TRBV19 | TGTGCCAGTTCACAGACAGGGACCTCACCCCTCCACTTT | CASSQTGTSPLHF
TRBJ2-5 | NA | NA | TRBV2 | TGTGCCAGTACACTAGGGGGGGGAGAGACCCAGTACTTC | CASTLGGGETQYF
TRBJ1-2 | NA | NA | TRBV11-2 | TGTGCCAGCAGCCCTAGTTGGGGCAGGGACTATGGCTACACCTTC | CASSPSWGRDYGYTF
TRBJ1-2 | few | TRBD1 | TRBV6-4 | TGTGCCAGCCCCCGTCGGGACAGGGCCTATGGCTACACCTTC | CASPRRDRAYGYTF
TRBJ2-7 | NA | NA | TRBV27 | TGTGCCAGCACCATAACGGTCCTCCACGAGCAGTACTTC | CASTITVLHEQYF
TRBJ1-2 | NA | TRBD1 | TRBV9 | TGTGCCAGCAGCGCGGGACAGGGTCTTAACTATGGCTACACCTTC | CASSAGQGLNYGYTF
TRBJ1-1 | NA | TRBD1 | TRBV9 | TGTGCCAGCAGCGCAGGGGGCGGTGGGACTGAAGCTTTCTTT | CASSAGGGGTEAFF
TRBJ1-6 | few | TRBD1 | TRBV5-4 | TGTGCCAGCAGCTTGCCAGGGGGATATAATTCACCCCTCCACTTT | CASSLPGGYNSPLHF
TRBJ2-1 | NA | NA | TRBV4-1 | TGCGCCAGCAGCCACATAGCCAATGAGCAGTTCTTC | CASSHIANEQFF
TRBJ2-7 | NA | NA | TRBV19 | TGTGCCAGTAGTTTCTCTCTCCCAGGCTACGAGCAGTACTTC | CASSFSLPGYEQYF
TRBJ1-1 | NA | NA | TRBV18 | TGTGCCAGCTCCCCCTCCCGGAGGAACACTGAAGCTTTCTTT | CASSPSRRNTEAFF
TRBJ1-2 | NA | NA | TRBV30 | TGTGCCTGGCAGCGGGACCACGGGGGCTACACCTTC | CAWQRDHGGYTF
TRBJ1-1 | NA | NA | TRBV14 | TGTGCCAGCAGCCAAACCAGGGTTGGCACTGAAGCTTTCTTT | CASSQTRVGTEAFF
TRBJ2-7 | once | TRBD2 | TRBV7-9 | TGTGCCAGCAGCTTATCGACTAGCGGGGAGCAGTACTTC | CASSLSTSGEQYF
TRBJ1-1 | NA | NA | TRBV19 | TGTGCCAGTAGTATTCTAAGCCCTAACACTGAAGCTTTCTTT | CASSILSPNTEAFF
TRBJ1-1 | NA | NA | TRBV6-2/TRBV6-3 | TGTGCCAGCAGTTACGCTGCAGGTGAAGCTTTCTTT | CASSYAAGEAFF
TRBJ2-1 | NA | NA | TRBV18 | TGTGCCAGCTCACCACCAGGGCAGGGTGGGAATGAGCAGTTCTTC | CASSPPGQGGNEQFF
TRBJ2-3 | NA | NA | TRBV21-1 | TGTGCCAGCAGCAAAGAGCGGGGGGCTGATACGCAGTATTTT | CASSKERGADTQYF
TRBJ1-3 | NA | NA | TRBV28 | TGTGCCAGCAGTTCCCCTGCTGTGGAGCCTGGAAACACCATATATTTT | CASSSPAVEPGNTIYF
TRBJ1-5 | NA | NA | TRBV7-2 | TGTGCCAGCAGTTACGACAGAAATCAGCCCCAGCATTTT | CASSYDRNQPQHF
TRBJ1-4 | once | NA | TRBV6-6 | TGTGCCAGCAGTCCGCGGACTACGACAGCAACTAATGAAAAACTGTTTTTT | CASSPRTTTATNEKLFF
TRBJ2-1 | NA | NA | TRBV19 | TGTGCCAGTAGTATCTGGGGGGACTCCTACAATGAGCAGTTCTTC | CASSIWGDSYNEQFF
TRBJ1-1 | NA | TRBD1 | TRBV2 | TGTGCCAGCAGCAAACAGGGGGCAGACACTGAAGCTTTCTTT | CASSKQGADTEAFF
TRBJ1-2 | NA | NA | TRBV7-9 | TGTGCCAGCAGCTTCGTTAACTATGGCTACACCTTC | CASSFVNYGYTF
TRBJ2-5 | once | TRBD1 | TRBV11-2 | TGTGCCAGCAGCTTAGTGAAGGGACAGGGGTTAGAAGAGACCCAGTACTTC | CASSLVKGQGLEETQYF
TRBJ1-4 | NA | TRBD1 | TRBV7-9 | TGTGCCAGCAGCTTAGGGACAGGCCTTAATGAAAAACTGTTTTTT | CASSLGTGLNEKLFF
TRBJ1-4 | many | NA | TRBV3-1/TRBV3-2 | TGTGCCAGCAGCCAAGTACAAATGGGAGGGGAAAAACTGTTTTTT | CASSQVQMGGEKLFF
TRBJ2-1 | once | NA | TRBV19 | TGTGCCAGTGGCACAGGGTGGTACAATGAGCAGTTCTTC | CASGTGWYNEQFF
TRBJ2-4 | NA | NA | TRBV29-1 | TGCAGCGCTGGGGTCCAAACAGGGAACATTCAGTACTTC | CSAGVQTGNIQYF
TRBJ2-7 | once | TRBD1 | TRBV12-3/TRBV12-4 | TGTGCCAGCAGCGGACAGGGTAACAACGAGCAGTACTTC | CASSGQGNNEQYF
TRBJ2-5 | NA | NA | TRBV6-5 | TGTGCCAGCACCATACTACAGGGTGGGGAGACCCAGTACTTC | CASTILQGGETQYF
TRBJ2-7 | once | NA | TRBV19 | TGTGCCAGTAGTAATAGCCGGGACACCTCCTACGAGCAGTACTTC | CASSNSRDTSYEQYF
TRBJ2-1 | few | NA | TRBV7-2 | TGTGCCAGCAGCTTAGCGCTTAGCTCCTACAATGAGCAGTTCTTC | CASSLALSSYNEQFF
TRBJ1-1 | once | NA | TRBV7-6 | TGTGCCAGCAGCCAGGGTAGTGGGGCTGAAGCTTTCTTT | CASSQGSGAEAFF
TRBJ2-5 | NA | TRBD2 | TRBV7-2 | TGTGCCAGCAGTCCCAGCGGGGGGTCACCCATAGAGACCCAGTACTTC | CASSPSGGSPIETQYF
TRBJ2-7 | NA | TRBD1 | TRBV2 | TGTGCCAGCAGTGGAACAGGGGGCGAGCAGTACTTC | CASSGTGGEQYF
TRBJ2-7 | NA | TRBD1 | TRBV4-3 | TGCGCCAGCAGCCCCCGACAGGGGGCCTACGAGCAGTACTTC | CASSPRQGAYEQYF
TRBJ2-1 | NA | TRBD1 | TRBV4-3 | TGCGCCAGCAGCCATGCCGGGACAGAGTACAATGAGCAGTTCTTC | CASSHAGTEYNEQFF
TRBJ1-2 | NA | NA | TRBV28 | TGTGCCAGCAGTTTACCTTACAGTGGGTTCGGCTACACCTTC | CASSLPYSGFGYTF
TRBJ1-2 | few | NA | TRBV2 | TGTGCCAGCAGTGAAGATGGGCAGGGGACCTATGGCTACACCTTC | CASSEDGQGTYGYTF
TRBJ2-4 | NA | NA | TRBV5-6 | TGTGCCAGCACCGCAGGGATGGGCAAAAACATTCAGTACTTC | CASTAGMGKNIQYF
TRBJ1-6 | few | NA | TRBV12-5 | TGTGCTAGTGGTTCCTACAGTAATTCACCCCTCCACTTT | CASGSYSNSPLHF
TRBJ1-2 | few | TRBD1 | TRBV5-1 | TGCGCCAGCAGCTCCCTAGGACAGGGAGGCTATGGCTACACCTTC | CASSSLGQGGYGYTF
TRBJ1-1 | NA | NA | TRBV28 | TGTGCCAGCAGTTTTAACAAGATGAACACTGAAGCTTTCTTT | CASSFNKMNTEAFF
TRBJ1-1 | once | NA | TRBV4-1 | TGCGCCAGCAGCCAAGGGGGCGGGGCGGACACTGAAGCTTTCTTT | CASSQGGGADTEAFF
TRBJ1-1 | NA | NA | TRBV29-1 | TGCAGCGTTGGGGCGCCACAGGCGTTGAACACTGAAGCTTTCTTT | CSVGAPQALNTEAFF
TRBJ1-2 | NA | TRBD1 | TRBV11-2 | TGTGCCAGCAGCTTAGACCTCGGGACAGGGAAAGGCTACACCTTC | CASSLDLGTGKGYTF
TRBJ1-3 | NA | TRBD1 | TRBV18 | TGTGCCAGCTCATCATTTACAGGGGAATCTGGAAACACCATATATTTT | CASSSFTGESGNTIYF
TRBJ2-1 | NA | TRBD1 | TRBV5-1 | TGCGCCAGCAGCTGGAGGACAGGGGGCCTCTACAATGAGCAGTTCTTC | CASSWRTGGLYNEQFF
TRBJ2-5 | NA | TRBD2 | TRBV6-6 | TGTGCCAGCAGCTCACTAAGGACTAGCGGGGGGGCGGTTCGTAGAGAGACCCAGTACTTC | CASSSLRTSGGAVRRETQYF
TRBJ2-3 | NA | NA | TRBV4-3 | TGCGCCAGCAGCCAAGAAGTAGATACTTCGAGCACAGATACGCAGTATTTT | CASSQEVDTSSTDTQYF
TRBJ1-1 | NA | TRBD1 | TRBV10-1 | TGCGCCAGCAGAGGGGGCGGGACCCCGAACACTGAAGCTTTCTTT | CASRGGGTPNTEAFF
TRBJ1-4 | NA | TRBD1 | TRBV29-1 | TGCAGCGTTGAAGACGCGAACTGGACAGGCGGTAATGAAAAACTGTTTTTT | CSVEDANWTGGNEKLFF
TRBJ2-1 | few | NA | TRBV5-6 | TGTGCCAGCAGCCCCCTAGACAGACGTGACAATGAGCAGTTCTTC | CASSPLDRRDNEQFF
TRBJ2-7 | NA | NA | TRBV5-8 | TGTGCCAGCAGCCCCGCCCCCGGACAAGTCTACGAGCAGTACTTC | CASSPAPGQVYEQYF
TRBJ1-6 | NA | TRBD1 | TRBV2 | TGTGCCAGCAGTGACACCCGACAGGGGTCCCTCCACTTT | CASSDTRQGSLHF
TRBJ1-1 | NA | NA | TRBV5-1 | TGCGCCAGCCGCGTGGATCGGGACACTGAAGCTTTCTTT | CASRVDRDTEAFF
TRBJ2-2 | NA | NA | TRBV5-1 | TGCGCCAGCAGCTCCGGAAATACAGAGACCGGGGAGCTGTTTTTT | CASSSGNTETGELFF